The T cell receptor beta chain under discussion was sequenced for a study of T cell clonotyping in hematopoietic cell transplantation. Method: immunoSEQ multiplex PCR; TCRdb's copy keeps in-frame clones and lacks some. The table lists about 15,000 clones, less than 70% of them singletons. Germline V gene data show CDR1 as MNHEY and CDR2 as SVGAGI. This CDR3 has 15 residues. With 0 bases removed from V and 8 bases from J, the gap between germline ends came to 14 bases. The source of this sequence is a human donor who either received an allogeneic hematopoietic cell transplant for a myeloid malignancy or was a related donor (not recorded which). Some clones in this sample may be carry-over from other donors' samples. The chain carries TRBV6-5 and TRBJ2-1; weak D call: TRBD1 (5 bases). Material: PBMCs. Here the CDR3 DNA reads TGTGCCAGCAGTTACTCGATATACAGGAGCGATGAGCAGTTCTTC. Protein sequence: CASSYSIYRSDEQFF.